This TCR beta chain was sequenced for a study of blood T cell repertoires in COVID-19. Study-level background: Donors in the United States, Italy and Spain gave samples during acute or convalescent COVID-19.

Original processing notes: Estimates of nucleated cell counts were drawn from the amplification of reference gene primers. Assay used: immunoSEQ multiplex PCR; TCRdb lists only in-frame clones, some missing. V, J and clone size are taken as reported in that table, and D and trimming were inferred from the DNA itself. The profile shows over 150,000 clones, around 80% of them singletons. Per germline, CDR1 KGHDR and CDR2 SFDVKD. This CDR3 has 15 residues. The V and J ends lost 9 bases and 2 bases, in that order; junction bases with no gene match: 8. The sequenced sample consisted of peripheral blood. V gene TRBV24-1 combines with J gene TRBJ2-3, with 9 nucleotides matching TRBD1. This TCR derives from a woman in her sixties with acute or convalescent COVID-19. CDR3 nucleotide sequence: TGTGCCACCCCAAGGTGGACAGGGGACACAGATACGCAGTATTTT. This encodes CATPRWTGDTDTQYF.